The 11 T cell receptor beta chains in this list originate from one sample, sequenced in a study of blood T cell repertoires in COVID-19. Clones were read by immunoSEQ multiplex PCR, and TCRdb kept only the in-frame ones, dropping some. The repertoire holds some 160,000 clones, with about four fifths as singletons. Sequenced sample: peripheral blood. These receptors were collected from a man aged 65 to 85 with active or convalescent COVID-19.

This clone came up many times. Here the CDR3 reads CATSSGGTGDTQYF. The CDR3 bases are TGTGCCACCAGTTCTGGAGGGACAGGGGATACGCAGTATTTT. This rearrangement joins TRBV24-1 to TRBJ2-3; 9 nucleotides line up with TRBD1. V was pared by 6 bases and J by 6 bases, with 6 bases of the junction left unmatched. Germline V lookup: CDR1 KGHDR, CDR2 SFDVKD. This CDR3 has 14 amino acids.

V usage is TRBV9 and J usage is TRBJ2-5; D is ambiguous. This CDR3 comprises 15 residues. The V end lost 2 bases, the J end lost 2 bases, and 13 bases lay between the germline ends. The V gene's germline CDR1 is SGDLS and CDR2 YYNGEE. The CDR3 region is CASSVSGSEQETQYF. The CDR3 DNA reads TGTGCCAGCAGCGTTTCCGGGTCAGAACAAGAGACCCAGTACTTC. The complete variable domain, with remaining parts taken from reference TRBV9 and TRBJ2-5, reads DSGVTQTPKHLITATGQRVTLRCSPRSGDLSVYWYQQSLDQGLQFLIQYYNGEERAKGNILERFSAQQFPDLHSELNLSSLELGDSALYFCASSVSGSEQETQYFGPGTRLLVL.

This CDR3 is CAISEPTETSYYEQYF. The CDR3 DNA is TGTGCCATCAGTGAGCCGACCGAGACTAGCTACTACGAGCAGTACTTC. The V gene is TRBV10-3, the J gene TRBJ2-7; 7 bases are a match to TRBD2. CDR3 length: 16 amino acids. The germline V gene encodes CDR1 ENHRY and CDR2 SYGVKD. The junction had 10 bases not matched to a gene; V was cut back by 2 bases and J by 3 bases.

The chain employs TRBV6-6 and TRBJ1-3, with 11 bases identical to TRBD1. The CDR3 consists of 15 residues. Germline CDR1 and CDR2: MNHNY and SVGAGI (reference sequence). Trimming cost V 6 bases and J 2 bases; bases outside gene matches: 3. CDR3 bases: TGTGCCAGCAGGGACAGGGGGCAAGCTGGAAACACCATATATTTT. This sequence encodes CASRDRGQAGNTIYF.

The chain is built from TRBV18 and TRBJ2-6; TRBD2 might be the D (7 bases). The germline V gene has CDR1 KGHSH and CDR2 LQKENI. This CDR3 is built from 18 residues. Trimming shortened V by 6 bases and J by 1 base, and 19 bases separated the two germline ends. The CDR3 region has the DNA TGTGCCAGCTCGCTAAACAGGGAGGGGCTTTCTGGGGCCAACGTCCTGACTTTC. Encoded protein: CASSLNREGLSGANVLTF.

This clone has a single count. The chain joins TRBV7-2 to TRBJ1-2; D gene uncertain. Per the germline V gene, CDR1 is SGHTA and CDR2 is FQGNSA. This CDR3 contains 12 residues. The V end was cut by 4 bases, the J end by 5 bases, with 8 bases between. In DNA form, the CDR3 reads TGTGCCAGCAGCTCGAGCTCTTATGGCTACACCTTC. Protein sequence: CASSSSSYGYTF.

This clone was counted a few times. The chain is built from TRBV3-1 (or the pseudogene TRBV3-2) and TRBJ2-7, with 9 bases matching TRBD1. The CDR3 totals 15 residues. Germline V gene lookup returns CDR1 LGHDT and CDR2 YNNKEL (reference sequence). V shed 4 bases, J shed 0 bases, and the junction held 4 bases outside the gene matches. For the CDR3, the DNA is TGTGCCAGCAGCCCACGACAGGGGGGCTCCTACGAGCAGTACTTC. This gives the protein CASSPRQGGSYEQYF.

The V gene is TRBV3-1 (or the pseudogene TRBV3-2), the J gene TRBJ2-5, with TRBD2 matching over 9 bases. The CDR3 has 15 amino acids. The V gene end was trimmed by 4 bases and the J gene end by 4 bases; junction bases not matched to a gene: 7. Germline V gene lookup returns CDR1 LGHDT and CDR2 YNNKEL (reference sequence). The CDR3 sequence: CASSLSAREGETQYF. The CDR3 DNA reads TGTGCCAGCAGCCTTTCCGCGCGGGAGGGAGAGACCCAGTACTTC.

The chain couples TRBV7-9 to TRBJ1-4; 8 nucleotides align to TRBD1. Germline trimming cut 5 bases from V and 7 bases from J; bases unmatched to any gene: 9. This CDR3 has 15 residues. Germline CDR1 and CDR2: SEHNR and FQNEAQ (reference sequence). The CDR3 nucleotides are TGTGCCAGCAGCCCGCGACAGGGGAGGAGTGAAAAACTGTTTTTT. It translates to CASSPRQGRSEKLFF.

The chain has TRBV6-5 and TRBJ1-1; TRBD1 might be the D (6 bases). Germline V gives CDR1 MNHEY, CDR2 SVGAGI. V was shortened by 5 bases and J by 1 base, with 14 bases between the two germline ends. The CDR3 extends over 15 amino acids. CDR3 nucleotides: TGTGCCAGCAGTACAAACAGGGCCGGGAACACTGAAGCTTTCTTT. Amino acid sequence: CASSTNRAGNTEAFF.

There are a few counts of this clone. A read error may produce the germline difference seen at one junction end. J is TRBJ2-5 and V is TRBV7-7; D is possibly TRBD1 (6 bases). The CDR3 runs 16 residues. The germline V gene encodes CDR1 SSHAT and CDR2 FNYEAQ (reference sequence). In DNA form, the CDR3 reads TGTGCTAGCAGCTTAGGGGGATTAGCGTTTCAAGAGACCCAGTACTTC. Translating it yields CASSLGGLAFQETQYF.